This T cell receptor (beta chain) was captured by sequencing in a study of beta chain features in type 1 diabetes. Expressed TCRB transcripts were sequenced, since all the RNA that had been isolated was reverse transcribed. The repertoire was sequenced with immunoSEQ multiplex PCR; TCRdb's copy has only in-frame clones and lacks some. Of 150,000 or so clones listed, 7% to 10% are singletons. This clone showed up just a few times. The trim removed 7 bases at V and 11 bases at J, leaving 8 bases unmatched. The CDR3 is made up of 11 amino acids. Germline-derived CDR1 and CDR2 are SQVTM and ANQGSEA. This chain joins TRBV29-1 and TRBJ1-1; TRBD1 aligns across 9 bases. Sequencing input: central memory CD4+ T cells from blood. The sequence was collected from a young man in good health. The CDR3, as DNA: TGCAGCGCCGGACAGGGGCGATGGGCTTTCTTT. It translates to CSAGQGRWAFF. Supplemented by reference TRBV29-1 and TRBJ1-1, the full variable domain reads SAVISQKPSRDICQRGTSLTIQCQVDSQVTMMFWYRQQPGQSLTLIATANQGSEATYESGFVIDKFPISRPNLTFSTLTVSNMSPEDSSIYLCSAGQGRWAFFGQGTRLTVV.